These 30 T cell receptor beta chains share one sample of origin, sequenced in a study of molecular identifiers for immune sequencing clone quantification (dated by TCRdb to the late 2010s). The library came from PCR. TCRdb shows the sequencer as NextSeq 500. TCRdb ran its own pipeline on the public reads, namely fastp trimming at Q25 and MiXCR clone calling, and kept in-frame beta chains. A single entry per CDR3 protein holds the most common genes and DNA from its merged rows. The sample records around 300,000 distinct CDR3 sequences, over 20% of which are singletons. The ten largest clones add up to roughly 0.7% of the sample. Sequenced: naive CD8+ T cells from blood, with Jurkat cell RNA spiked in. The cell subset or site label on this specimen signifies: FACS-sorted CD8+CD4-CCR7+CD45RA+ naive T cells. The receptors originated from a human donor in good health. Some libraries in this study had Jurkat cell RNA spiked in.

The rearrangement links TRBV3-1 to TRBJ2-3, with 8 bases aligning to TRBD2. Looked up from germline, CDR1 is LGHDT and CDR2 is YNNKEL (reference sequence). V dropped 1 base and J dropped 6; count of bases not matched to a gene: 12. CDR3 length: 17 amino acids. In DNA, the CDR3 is TGTGCCAGCAGCCAAGTAACGGGGGGGCTCAAGAGGGATACGCAGTATTTT. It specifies CASSQVTGGLKRDTQYF.

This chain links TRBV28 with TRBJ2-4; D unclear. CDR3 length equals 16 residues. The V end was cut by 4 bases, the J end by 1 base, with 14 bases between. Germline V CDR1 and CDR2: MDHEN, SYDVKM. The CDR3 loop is CASSSTPNFAKNIQYF. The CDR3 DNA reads TGTGCCAGCAGTTCAACCCCAAATTTTGCCAAAAACATTCAGTACTTC.

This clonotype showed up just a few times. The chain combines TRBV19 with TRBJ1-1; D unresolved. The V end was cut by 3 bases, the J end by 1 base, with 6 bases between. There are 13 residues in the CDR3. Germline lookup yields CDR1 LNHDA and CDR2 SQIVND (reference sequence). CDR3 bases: TGTGCCAGTAGTATGGTCACGAACACTGAAGCTTTCTTT. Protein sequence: CASSMVTNTEAFF.

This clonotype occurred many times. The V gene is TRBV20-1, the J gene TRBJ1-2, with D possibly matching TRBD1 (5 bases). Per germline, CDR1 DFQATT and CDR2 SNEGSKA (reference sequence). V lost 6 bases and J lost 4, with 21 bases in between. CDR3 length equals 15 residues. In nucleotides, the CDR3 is TGCAGTGCGAGAAATAACAAGGGGATCCGCTATGGCTACACCTTC. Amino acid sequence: CSARNNKGIRYGYTF.

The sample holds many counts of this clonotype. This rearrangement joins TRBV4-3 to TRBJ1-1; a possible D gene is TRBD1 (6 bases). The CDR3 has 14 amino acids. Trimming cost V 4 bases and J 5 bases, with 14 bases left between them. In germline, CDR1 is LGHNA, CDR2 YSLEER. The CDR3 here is CASSLAQGGTEAFF. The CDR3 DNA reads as TGCGCCAGCAGCCTAGCACAGGGAGGAACTGAAGCTTTCTTT.

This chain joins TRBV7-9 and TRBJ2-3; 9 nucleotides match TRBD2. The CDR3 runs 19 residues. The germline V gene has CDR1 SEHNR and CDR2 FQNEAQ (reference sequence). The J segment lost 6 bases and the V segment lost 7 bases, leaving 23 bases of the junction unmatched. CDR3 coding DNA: TGTGCCAGCACAGCTATCCAAAGCCCCCTTAGCGGGGGTACGGATACGCAGTATTTT. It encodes CASTAIQSPLSGGTDTQYF. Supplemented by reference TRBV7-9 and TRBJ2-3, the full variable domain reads DTGVSQNPRHKITKRGQNVTFRCDPISEHNRLYWYRQTLGQGPEFLTYFQNEAQLEKSRLLSDRFSAERPKGSFSTLEIQRTEQGDSAMYLCASTAIQSPLSGGTDTQYFGPGTRLTVL.

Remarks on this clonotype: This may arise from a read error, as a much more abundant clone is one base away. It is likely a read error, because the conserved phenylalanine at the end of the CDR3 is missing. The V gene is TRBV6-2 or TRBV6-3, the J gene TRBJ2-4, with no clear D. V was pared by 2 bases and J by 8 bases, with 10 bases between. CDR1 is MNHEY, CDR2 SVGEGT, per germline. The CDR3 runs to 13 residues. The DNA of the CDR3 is TGTGCCAGCAGTTACCCCGCGTCTTACATTCAGTACTCC. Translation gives CASSYPASYIQYS.

The CDR3 loop is CASSTTTSGHTYNEQFF. The DNA of the CDR3 is TGTGCCAGCAGCACGACAACTAGCGGGCACACCTACAATGAGCAGTTCTTC. The V gene is TRBV7-9, the J gene TRBJ2-1, with TRBD2 matching over 9 bases. The CDR3 has 17 residues. Germline CDR1 reads SEHNR; CDR2 reads FQNEAQ (reference sequence). J gave up 2 bases and V 5 bases, and 10 bases lay outside the gene matches.

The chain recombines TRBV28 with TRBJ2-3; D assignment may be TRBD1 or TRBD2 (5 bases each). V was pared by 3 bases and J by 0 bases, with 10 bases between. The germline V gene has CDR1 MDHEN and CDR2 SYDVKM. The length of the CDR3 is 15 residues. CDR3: CASSFSGLSTDTQYF. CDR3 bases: TGTGCCAGCAGTTTCTCGGGGCTTAGCACAGATACGCAGTATTTT.

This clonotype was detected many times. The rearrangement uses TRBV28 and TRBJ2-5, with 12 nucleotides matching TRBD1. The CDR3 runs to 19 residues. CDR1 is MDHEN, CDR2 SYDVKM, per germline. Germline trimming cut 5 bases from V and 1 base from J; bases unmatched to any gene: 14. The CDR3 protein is CASSAPGTGGFRGQETQYF. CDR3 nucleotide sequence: TGTGCCAGCAGTGCGCCCGGGACAGGGGGCTTTAGAGGCCAAGAGACCCAGTACTTC.

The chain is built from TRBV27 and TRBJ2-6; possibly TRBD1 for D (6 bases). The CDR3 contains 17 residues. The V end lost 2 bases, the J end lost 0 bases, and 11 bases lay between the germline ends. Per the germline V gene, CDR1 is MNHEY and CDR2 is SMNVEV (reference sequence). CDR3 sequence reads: CASSLGGLASGANVLTF. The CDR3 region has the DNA TGTGCCAGCAGTTTAGGGGGCCTAGCCTCTGGGGCCAACGTCCTGACTTTC.

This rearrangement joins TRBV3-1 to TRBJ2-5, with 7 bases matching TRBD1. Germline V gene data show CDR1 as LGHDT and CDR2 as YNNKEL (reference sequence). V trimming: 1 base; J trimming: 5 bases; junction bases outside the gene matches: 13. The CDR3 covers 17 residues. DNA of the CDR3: TGTGCCAGCAGCCAAGCCTCAGACAGGGCTAACGAGGAGACCCAGTACTTC. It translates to CASSQASDRANEETQYF.

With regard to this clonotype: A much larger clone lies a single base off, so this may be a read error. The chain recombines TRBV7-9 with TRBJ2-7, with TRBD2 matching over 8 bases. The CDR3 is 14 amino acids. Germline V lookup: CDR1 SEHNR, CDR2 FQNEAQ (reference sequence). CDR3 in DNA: TGTGCCCGCAGCTCGGGACTAGTTCACTACGAGCAGTACTTC. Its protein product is CARSSGLVHYEQYF. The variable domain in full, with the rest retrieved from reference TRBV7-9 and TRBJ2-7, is DTGVSQNPRHKITKRGQNVTFRCDPISEHNRLYWYRQTLGQGPEFLTYFQNEAQLEKSRLLSDRFSAERPKGSFSTLEIQRTEQGDSAMYLCARSSGLVHYEQYFGPGTRLTVT.

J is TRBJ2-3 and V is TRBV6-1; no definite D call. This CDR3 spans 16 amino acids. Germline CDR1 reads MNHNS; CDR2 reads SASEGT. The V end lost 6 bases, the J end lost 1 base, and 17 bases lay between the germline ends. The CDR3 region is CASRTDNTGGTDTQYF. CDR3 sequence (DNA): TGTGCCAGCAGAACCGACAACACCGGAGGCACAGATACGCAGTATTTT.

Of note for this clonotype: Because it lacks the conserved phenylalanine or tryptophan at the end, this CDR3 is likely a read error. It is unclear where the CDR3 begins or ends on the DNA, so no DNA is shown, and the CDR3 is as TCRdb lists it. The CDR3 protein is CASSFGRVAQS. The chain has TRBV5-4 and TRBJ2-7. Counting both end residues, the CDR3 totals 11 amino acids. Per germline, CDR1 SGHNT and CDR2 YYREEE (reference sequence).

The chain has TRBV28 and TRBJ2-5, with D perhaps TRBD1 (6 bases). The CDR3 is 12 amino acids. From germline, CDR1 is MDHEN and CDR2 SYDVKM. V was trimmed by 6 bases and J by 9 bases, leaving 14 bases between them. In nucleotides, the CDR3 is TGTGCCAGCAGAGGACAGTTTGAGTCCCAGTACTTC. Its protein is CASRGQFESQYF.

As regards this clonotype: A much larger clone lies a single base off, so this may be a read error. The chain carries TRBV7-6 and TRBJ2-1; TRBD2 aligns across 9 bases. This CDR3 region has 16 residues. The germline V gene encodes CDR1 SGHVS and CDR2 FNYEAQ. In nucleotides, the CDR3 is TGTTCCAGCAGCGCCCGACTAGCGGCCCTCTACAATGAGCAGTTCTTC. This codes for CSSSARLAALYNEQFF. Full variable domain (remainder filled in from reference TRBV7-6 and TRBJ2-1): GAGVSQSPRYKVTKRGQDVALRCDPISGHVSLYWYRQALGQGPEFLTYFNYEAQQDKSGLPNDRFSAERPEGSISTLTIQRTEQRDSAMYRCSSSARLAALYNEQFFGPGTRLTVL.

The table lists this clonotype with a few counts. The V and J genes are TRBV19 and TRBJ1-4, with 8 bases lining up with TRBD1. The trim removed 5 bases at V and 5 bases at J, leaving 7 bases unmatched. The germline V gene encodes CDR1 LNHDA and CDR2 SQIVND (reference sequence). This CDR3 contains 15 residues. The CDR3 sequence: CASSPRTGTNEKLFF. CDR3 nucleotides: TGTGCCAGTAGTCCCCGGACAGGGACCAATGAAAAACTGTTTTTT.

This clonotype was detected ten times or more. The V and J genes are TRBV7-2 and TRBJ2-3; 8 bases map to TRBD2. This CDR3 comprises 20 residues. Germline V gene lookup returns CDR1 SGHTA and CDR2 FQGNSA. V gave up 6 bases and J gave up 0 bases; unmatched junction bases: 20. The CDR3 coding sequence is TGTGCCAGCAGTACAACGACCGAAGCGGGGGCTACCCCTAGCACAGATACGCAGTATTTT. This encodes CASSTTTEAGATPSTDTQYF.

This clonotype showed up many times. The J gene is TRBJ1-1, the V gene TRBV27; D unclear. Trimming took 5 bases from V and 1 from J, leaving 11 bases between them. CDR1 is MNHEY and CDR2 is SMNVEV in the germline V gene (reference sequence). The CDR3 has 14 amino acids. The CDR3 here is CASSLLSGNTEAFF. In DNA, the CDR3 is TGTGCCAGCAGTCTCTTGTCCGGGAACACTGAAGCTTTCTTT.

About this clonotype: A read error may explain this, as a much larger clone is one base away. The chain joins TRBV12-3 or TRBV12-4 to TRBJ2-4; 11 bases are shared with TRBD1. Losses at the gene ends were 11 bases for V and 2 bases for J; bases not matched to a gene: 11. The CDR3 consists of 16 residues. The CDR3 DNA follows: TGTGCCCGCACCTGGACAGGGGGCGAGACCAAAAACATTCAGTACTTC. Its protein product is CARTWTGGETKNIQYF.

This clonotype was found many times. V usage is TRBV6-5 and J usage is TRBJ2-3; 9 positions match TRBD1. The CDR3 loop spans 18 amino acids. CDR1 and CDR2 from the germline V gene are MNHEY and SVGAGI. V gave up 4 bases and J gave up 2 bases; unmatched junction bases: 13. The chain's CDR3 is CASSSISGTGTYTDTQYF. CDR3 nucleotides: TGTGCCAGCAGTTCCATTTCCGGGACAGGGACCTACACAGATACGCAGTATTTT.

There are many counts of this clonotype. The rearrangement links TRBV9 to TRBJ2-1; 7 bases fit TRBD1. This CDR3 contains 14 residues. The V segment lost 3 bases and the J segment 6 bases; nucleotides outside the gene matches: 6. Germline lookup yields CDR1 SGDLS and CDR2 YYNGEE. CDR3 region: CASSEGGVSNEQFF. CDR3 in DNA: TGTGCCAGCAGCGAAGGGGGCGTTTCCAATGAGCAGTTCTTC. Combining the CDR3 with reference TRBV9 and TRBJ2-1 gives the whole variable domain DSGVTQTPKHLITATGQRVTLRCSPRSGDLSVYWYQQSLDQGLQFLIQYYNGEERAKGNILERFSAQQFPDLHSELNLSSLELGDSALYFCASSEGGVSNEQFFGPGTRLTVL.

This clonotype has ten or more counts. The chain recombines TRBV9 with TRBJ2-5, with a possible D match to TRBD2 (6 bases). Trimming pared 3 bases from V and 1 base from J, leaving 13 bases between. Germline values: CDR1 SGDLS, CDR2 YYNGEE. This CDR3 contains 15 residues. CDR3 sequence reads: CASSARASAQETQYF. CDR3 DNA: TGTGCCAGCAGCGCCCGCGCTAGCGCCCAAGAGACCCAGTACTTC.

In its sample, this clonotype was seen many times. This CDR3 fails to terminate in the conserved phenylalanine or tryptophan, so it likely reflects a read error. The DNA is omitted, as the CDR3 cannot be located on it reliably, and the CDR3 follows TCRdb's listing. This CDR3 reads CSVEDQEPHTVV. The chain combines TRBV29-1 with TRBJ2-5; the table's D call, TRBD1, was not checked against the DNA. The germline V gene encodes CDR1 SQVTM and CDR2 ANQGSEA. The CDR3 has 12 amino acids, counting both end residues.

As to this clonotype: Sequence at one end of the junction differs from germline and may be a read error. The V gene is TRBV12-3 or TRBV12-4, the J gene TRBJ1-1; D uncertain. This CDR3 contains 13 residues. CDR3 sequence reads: CASSASKNTEALF. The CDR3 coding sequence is TGTGCCAGCAGTGCCAGCAAGAACACTGAAGCTCTCTTT.

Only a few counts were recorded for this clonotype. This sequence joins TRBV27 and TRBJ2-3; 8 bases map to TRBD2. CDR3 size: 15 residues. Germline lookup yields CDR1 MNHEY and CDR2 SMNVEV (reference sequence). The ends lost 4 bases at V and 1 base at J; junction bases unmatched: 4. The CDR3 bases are TGTGCCAGCAGTTCCTCAGCGGGAGGCACAGATACGCAGTATTTT. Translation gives CASSSSAGGTDTQYF.

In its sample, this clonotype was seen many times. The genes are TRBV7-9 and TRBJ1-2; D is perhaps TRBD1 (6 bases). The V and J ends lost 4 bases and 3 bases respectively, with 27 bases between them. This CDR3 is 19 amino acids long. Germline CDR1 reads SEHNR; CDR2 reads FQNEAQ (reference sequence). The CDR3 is CASSSLPGQLPVMDYGYTF. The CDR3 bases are TGTGCCAGCAGCTCCTTACCAGGACAGCTCCCGGTTATGGACTATGGCTACACCTTC.

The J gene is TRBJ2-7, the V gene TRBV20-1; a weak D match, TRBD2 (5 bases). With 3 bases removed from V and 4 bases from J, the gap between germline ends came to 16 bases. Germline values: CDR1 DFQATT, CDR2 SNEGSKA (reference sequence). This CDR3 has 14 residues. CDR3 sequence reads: CSASYGSGWYEQYF. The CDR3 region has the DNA TGCAGTGCTAGTTACGGTTCGGGGTGGTACGAGCAGTACTTC.

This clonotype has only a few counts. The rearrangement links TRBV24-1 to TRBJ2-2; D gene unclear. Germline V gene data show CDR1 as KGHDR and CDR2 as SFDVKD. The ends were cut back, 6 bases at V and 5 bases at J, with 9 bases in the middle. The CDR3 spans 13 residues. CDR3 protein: CATSQYKTGELFF. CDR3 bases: TGTGCCACCAGTCAGTACAAAACCGGGGAGCTGTTTTTT.